These 11 T cell receptor beta chains share one sample of origin, sequenced in a study of blood T cell repertoires in COVID-19. Profiled with immunoSEQ multiplex PCR; TCRdb holds only in-frame clones, not every one. This sample yields some 190,000 clones, of which roughly 84% are seen a single time; under 4% belongs to the top ten. The sequencing sample was made of PBMCs or T cells enriched from blood (not recorded which). The receptors come from a woman between 25 and 40 years old who had been exposed to COVID-19.

The J gene is TRBJ1-2, the V gene TRBV5-6, with TRBD1 matching over 7 bases. The V segment lost 0 bases and the J segment 7 bases; nucleotides outside the gene matches: 6. Looked up from germline, CDR1 is SGHDT and CDR2 is YYEEEE. CDR3 length: 14 amino acids. CDR3 in amino acids: CASSLGTGVSGYTF. The CDR3 DNA sequence: TGTGCCAGCAGCTTGGGGACAGGCGTATCTGGCTACACCTTC.

The chain uses TRBV25-1 and TRBJ2-3; 10 bases fit TRBD2. Germline V gives CDR1 MGHDK, CDR2 SYGVNS. Losses at the gene ends were 5 bases for V and 5 bases for J; bases not matched to a gene: 7. The CDR3 is made up of 15 amino acids. The CDR3 bases are TGTGCCAGCAGTTCCGGGACTAGCGTAATAGATACGCAGTATTTT. Translating gives CASSSGTSVIDTQYF.

CDR3 bases: TGCGCCAGCAGCTACGCAGGGGGCTCGTTGGGGGATACGCAGTATTTT. Protein product: CASSYAGGSLGDTQYF. The chain combines TRBV5-1 with TRBJ2-3, with 8 bases lining up with TRBD1. Germline CDR1 is SGHRS and CDR2 is YFSETQ. This CDR3 region has 16 residues. After removal of 3 bases from V and 6 bases from J, the junction contained 12 bases not matched to a gene.

The V and J genes are TRBV7-9 and TRBJ1-5, with D possibly TRBD1 on 5 matching bases. CDR1 is SEHNR, CDR2 FQNEAQ, per germline (reference sequence). The CDR3 is 15 amino acids. Trimming shortened V by 1 base and J by 6 bases, and 13 bases separated the two germline ends. CDR3 region: CASSLGGEYGQPQHF. The CDR3 nucleotides read TGTGCCAGCAGCTTAGGGGGGGAGTACGGTCAGCCCCAGCATTTT.

This chain links TRBV19 with TRBJ1-1; 8 bases are a match to TRBD1. Germline lookup yields CDR1 LNHDA and CDR2 SQIVND (reference sequence). The V gene end was trimmed by 7 bases and the J gene end by 0 bases; junction bases not matched to a gene: 16. The CDR3 is 18 amino acids. The CDR3 DNA reads TGTGCCAGTACTCAACGTGGGCAGGGGGCCACCATGAACACTGAAGCTTTCTTT. Its protein is CASTQRGQGATMNTEAFF.

V and J are TRBV24-1 and TRBJ1-1; D is unclear. This CDR3 has 14 amino acids. The V gene's germline CDR1 is KGHDR and CDR2 SFDVKD. V dropped 8 bases and J dropped 1 base, with 13 bases sitting between them. Written as DNA, the CDR3 is TGTGCCACCACTGGAGGCGACGAGAACACTGAAGCTTTCTTT. This sequence encodes CATTGGDENTEAFF.

The genes are TRBV11-1 and TRBJ2-5, with D unresolved. Trimming shortened V by 3 bases and J by 3 bases, and 2 bases separated the two germline ends. Germline assignment: CDR1 SGHAT and CDR2 FQDESV (reference sequence). The CDR3 runs to 11 residues. CDR3 amino acids: CASSFKETQYF. Written as DNA, the CDR3 is TGTGCCAGCAGCTTCAAAGAGACCCAGTACTTC.

The rearrangement joins TRBV3-1 (or the pseudogene TRBV3-2) to TRBJ2-1; D may be TRBD2 (5 bases). Germline V gene lookup returns CDR1 LGHDT and CDR2 YNNKEL (reference sequence). Trimming shortened V by 0 bases and J by 10 bases, and 13 bases separated the two germline ends. The CDR3 has 14 residues. The CDR3 is CASSQETGFREQFF. The CDR3 DNA reads as TGTGCCAGCAGCCAAGAAACGGGATTTAGAGAGCAGTTCTTC.

This chain links TRBV7-3 with TRBJ1-1; D is possibly TRBD1 (5 bases). Trimming pared 8 bases from V and 2 bases from J, leaving 12 bases between. The CDR3 runs 13 residues. Germline values: CDR1 SGHTA, CDR2 FQGTGA. CDR3 DNA: TGTGCCAGCTCAAAGGGGCCTAACACTGAAGCTTTCTTT. Protein: CASSKGPNTEAFF.

This clone appeared a few times. This chain joins TRBV29-1 and TRBJ1-1; TRBD1 agrees at 7 bases. The CDR3 has 10 amino acids. Germline CDR1 and CDR2: SQVTM and ANQGSEA. With 6 bases clipped from V and 10 bases from J, the junction kept 5 bases outside the gene matches. CDR3 bases: TGCAGCGTCCCCGGGACAGTAGCTTTCTTT. Its translation is CSVPGTVAFF.

The genes are TRBV27 and TRBJ2-3; 7 nucleotides match TRBD2. This CDR3 contains 17 residues. In germline, CDR1 is MNHEY, CDR2 SMNVEV (reference sequence). J lost 1 base, V lost 4 bases, and 11 bases had no gene match. For the CDR3, the DNA is TGTGCCAGCAGTTACGAACCCGGGGGGTGGGGCACAGATACGCAGTATTTT. Its translation: CASSYEPGGWGTDTQYF.